This T cell receptor beta chain was found in a study of cytomegalovirus exposure and HLA in healthy donors. Trimming took 2 bases from V and 0 from J, leaving 11 bases between them. CDR3 length equals 17 residues. Germline V gives CDR1 SGHVS, CDR2 FNYEAQ. Whole-study results and caveats: Reportedly, diagnosis of cytomegalovirus status by the classifier showed high specificity and sensitivity.

Notes on this clone: Its specificity is not known.

The method was immunoSEQ multiplex PCR; TCRdb's version includes in-frame clones alone and lacks a portion of them. The sample yields 250,000 to 350,000 clones, 88% seen once. This clonotype was sampled from a woman aged 18-29 years in good health and CMV-seronegative. Sequenced input: PBMCs. V and J are TRBV7-6 and TRBJ2-6, with TRBD2 as a possible D gene (6 bases). The CDR3 DNA reads TGTGCCAGCAGCTTATCGGGACTGCGCTCTGGGGCCAACGTCCTGACTTTC. Translated, it gives CASSLSGLRSGANVLTF.